These 11 T cell receptor delta chains were all obtained from the same sample, sequenced in a study of gamma-delta chains in newborns, infants, children. TCRdb re-called the reads using CATT. The profile shows a few thousand delta-chain clones, about 3% of them singletons. Sample: blood. All receptors come from a child who was a newborn, infant or young child, either healthy, febrile or measles-vaccinated (not recorded which).

A few counts support this clone. It is likely a read error: a sequence one base away is far more abundant. The V and J genes are TRDV2 and TRDJ3; D might be TRDD3 (5 bases). The CDR3 length is 15 residues. Germline lookup yields CDR1 GEAIGNYY and CDR2 EKD. V shed 0 bases and J shed 8 bases, with 10 bases lying between them. In DNA form, the CDR3 reads TGTGCCTGTGACACCGCTGAGGGATACACCCGACAGATGTTTTTC. This codes for CACDTAEGYTRQMFF.

With regard to this clone: The TCRdb protein, from a much larger clone, departs from this DNA's translation at residue 3, likely by read error; the protein shown derives from the DNA. This chain connects TRDV3 to TRDJ1, with 11 bases identical to TRDD3. The CDR3 totals 14 residues. Germline V CDR1 and CDR2: TVYSNPD, GDNSRS (reference sequence). V shed 4 bases and J 5 bases; nucleotides not matched to a gene: 9. The DNA for the CDR3 is TGTGCCTATGGGCTGGGGGATACATCAGATAAACTCATCTTT. Its protein is CAYGLGDTSDKLIF.

Only a few counts were recorded for this clone. This chain uses TRDV2 with TRDJ3; 10 nucleotides agree with TRDD3. Germline CDR1 GEAIGNYY, CDR2 EKD. This CDR3 comprises 17 residues. V gave up 5 bases and J gave up 3 bases; unmatched junction bases: 6. The CDR3 is CACALLGDNWDTRQMFF. Here the CDR3 DNA reads TGTGCCTGTGCCCTCCTGGGGGATAACTGGGACACCCGACAGATGTTTTTC.

This clone came up a few times. Only one base separates this from a far larger clonotype, so it likely reflects a read error. V gene TRDV2 combines with J gene TRDJ2; TRDD3 aligns across 9 bases. CDR1 and CDR2 from the germline V gene are GEAIGNYY and EKD. The CDR3 consists of 13 residues. The CDR3 DNA reads TGTGCCTGTGTCACCTGGGGGATAGCACAACTCTTCTTT. It is translated as CACVTWGIAQLFF.

This clone is large (0.1 to 1%) in the sample. Other DNA sequences of this sample code for an identical CDR3. V gene TRDV2 combines with J gene TRDJ2; 12 bases agree with TRDD3. From germline, CDR1 is GEAIGNYY and CDR2 EKD. Trimming took 2 bases from V and 4 from J; bases not matched to a gene: 1. CDR3 length equals 15 residues. The CDR3 loop reads CACDILGDTTAQLFF. CDR3 nucleotide sequence: TGTGCCTGTGACATACTGGGGGATACGACAGCACAACTCTTCTTT.

The sample holds a few counts of this clone. A single base is all that separates this from a far larger clone, so a read error is likely. The chain uses TRDV2 and TRDJ3; TRDD3 matches at 11 bases. The CDR3 spans 19 residues. Germline trimming cut 3 bases from V and 0 bases from J; bases unmatched to any gene: 6. Germline-derived CDR1 and CDR2 are GEAIGNYY and EKD. The CDR3 coding sequence is TGTGCCTGTGACGCTGGGGGATACCCCAGCTCCTGGGACACCCGACAGATGTTTTTC. It translates to CACDAGGYPSSWDTRQMFF.

In regard to this clone: At one end, the junction sequence differs from germline, possibly due to a read error. The same CDR3 also results from other DNA sequences found in this sample. The chain links TRDV1 to TRDJ1, with 7 bases that match TRDD2. Germline V CDR1 and CDR2: TSWWSYY, QGS. The CDR3 runs to 27 residues. Written as DNA, the CDR3 is TGTGCTCTTGGGGAACTTTCCTACCTCTATCTCCATTTTACCGGTGGCCCTTTCAATCGCCTCGACGATAACCTCATCTTT. Translated, it gives CALGELSYLYLHFTGGPFNRLDDNLIF.

J is TRDJ2 and V is TRAV29/DV5; TRDD3 matches at 7 bases. The CDR3 spans 16 residues. Germline V gives CDR1 NSMFDY, CDR2 ISSIKDK. In nucleotides, the CDR3 is TGTGCCGAAAGCGCGCTCTACTGGGGTTCGACAGCACAACTCTTCTTT. Its protein is CAESALYWGSTAQLFF. Drawing the rest from reference TRAV29/DV5 and TRDJ2, the complete variable domain is DQQVKQNSPSLSVQEGRISILNCDYTNSMFDYFLWYKKYPAEGPTFLISISSIKDKNEDGRFTVFLNKSAKHLSLHIVPSQPGDSAVYFCAESALYWGSTAQLFFGKGTQLIVEP.

This clone is medium-sized in the sample. This sequence is one base from a far larger clone and is likely a read error. CDR3 bases: TGTGCCTGTGACTGGGGGAGCTCCTGGGGCACCCGACAGATGTTTTTC. It encodes CACDWGSSWGTRQMFF. The chain carries TRDV2 and TRDJ3, with TRDD3 matching 7 bases. The CDR3 totals 16 residues. CDR1 GEAIGNYY and CDR2 EKD come from the germline V gene.

This clone showed up just a few times. The chain is built from TRDV2 and TRDJ2; the match to TRDD3 covers 8 bases. V lost 3 bases to trimming and J lost 3 bases; unmatched junction nucleotides: 20. In germline, CDR1 is GEAIGNYY, CDR2 EKD. The CDR3 is 20 amino acids. The CDR3 DNA is TGTGCCTGTGACGCCGTGATACGACGGGAGGGGATACAGCTGACAGCACAACTCTTCTTT. This translates into CACDAVIRREGIQLTAQLFF.

With regard to this clone: The TCRdb protein comes from a much larger clone and disagrees with this DNA's translation at residue 8, likely due to a read error; the protein given here is derived from the DNA. V gene TRDV1 combines with J gene TRDJ1; D remains unclear. V was clipped by 0 bases and J by 1 base, with 24 bases between them. Germline CDR1 and CDR2: TSWWSYY and QGS. This CDR3 is built from 20 residues. The DNA for the CDR3 is TGTGCTCTTGGGGAACTCTCCCACAATTTAGTTGAGGATGTCACCGATAAACTCATCTTT. Translation gives CALGELSHNLVEDVTDKLIF.